These 13 T cell receptor beta chains share one sample of origin, sequenced in a study of PD-1 blockade in classical Hodgkin lymphoma (dated by TCRdb to the early 2020s). The library was produced with the immunoSEQ multiplex PCR assay. The table was pulled from immuneACCESS by TCRdb, which kept in-frame rearrangements only. Such tables lose some clones; where checked, under half of the loss comes from unresolved V genes, and the rest has no known cause. Here the sample has 29,000 or so clones; less than 80% occur a single time. Of the sample, under 3.5% falls within the top ten clones. Sample time point, as interpreted from the label and publication: cycle 2 day 1 (C2D1) of nivolumab. Relapse after autologous stem cell transplantation had occurred in all trial patients, and cohorts A, B and C were distinguished by prior brentuximab vedotin exposure. The material sequenced was peripheral blood mononuclear cells (PBMCs), taken before the second cycle of nivolumab. The receptors were gathered from a human donor with classical Hodgkin lymphoma.

In DNA form, the CDR3 reads TGCGCCAGCAGCCAGTATAGCTCCTACGAGCAGTACTTC. Translation: CASSQYSSYEQYF. The V and J genes are TRBV4-3 and TRBJ2-7, with no clear D. Germline V gene sequence: CDR1 LGHNA, CDR2 YSLEER. Deletions cut 3 bases from V and 0 bases from J, with 6 bases between. This CDR3 comprises 13 residues.

This chain links TRBV6-6 with TRBJ1-6; D remains ambiguous. The CDR3 is 12 amino acids. The V gene's germline CDR1 is MNHNY and CDR2 SVGAGI (reference sequence). Trimming removed 2 bases at V and 8 bases at J, with 4 bases between. CDR3 DNA sequence: TGTGCCAGCAGTTACAGGGATTCACCCCTCCACTTT. Translated: CASSYRDSPLHF.

This chain joins TRBV7-2 and TRBJ2-3; maybe TRBD2 (5 bases). The V gene lost 5 bases and the J gene lost 2 bases, with 14 bases spanning the gap. The germline CDR1 and CDR2 sequences are SGHTA and FQGNSA. The CDR3 spans 15 residues. This CDR3 is CASSPTGVATDTQYF. The CDR3 coding sequence is TGTGCCAGCAGCCCCACCGGGGTCGCCACAGATACGCAGTATTTT. Combining the CDR3 with reference TRBV7-2 and TRBJ2-3 gives the whole variable domain GAGVSQSPSNKVTEKGKDVELRCDPISGHTALYWYRQSLGQGLEFLIYFQGNSAPDKSGLPSDRFSAERTGGSVSTLTIQRTQQEDSAVYLCASSPTGVATDTQYFGPGTRLTVL.

V usage is TRBV7-8 and J usage is TRBJ2-3, with D uncertain. Trimming pared 5 bases from V and 1 base from J, leaving 13 bases between. CDR1 and CDR2 from the germline V gene are SGHVS and FQNEAQ. The CDR3 length is 15 residues. The CDR3 sequence is CASSLRPVGTDTQYF. As DNA, the CDR3 is TGTGCCAGCAGCCTGAGGCCCGTGGGCACAGATACGCAGTATTTT.

The chain carries TRBV7-6 and TRBJ2-5; the match to TRBD1 covers 11 bases. Gene TRBJ2-7 matches the end of the DNA better, so the J call may be wrong. CDR1 is SGHVS, CDR2 FNYEAQ, per germline. The CDR3 has 16 residues. DNA for the CDR3: TGTGCCAGCAGCTTAGCCGCCGGGACAGGGGGCTACGAGCAGTACTTC. This codes for CASSLAAGTGGYEQYF.

The chain employs TRBV7-3 and TRBJ2-2, with TRBD2 matching over 13 bases. CDR3 length: 17 residues. J gave up 6 bases and V 5 bases, and 9 bases lay outside the gene matches. Per the germline V gene, CDR1 is SGHTA and CDR2 is FQGTGA. CDR3 sequence: CASSKGGTSGKSGELFF. The CDR3 DNA reads TGTGCCAGCAGCAAAGGGGGGACTAGCGGGAAATCCGGGGAGCTGTTTTTT. Supplemented by reference TRBV7-3 and TRBJ2-2, the full variable domain reads GAGVSQTPSNKVTEKGKYVELRCDPISGHTALYWYRQSLGQGPEFLIYFQGTGAADDSGLPNDRFFAVRPEGSVSTLKIQRTERGDSAVYLCASSKGGTSGKSGELFFGEGSRLTVL.

V is TRBV19 and J is TRBJ2-3; D uncertain. Germline CDR1 LNHDA, CDR2 SQIVND (reference sequence). This CDR3 contains 16 residues. V was cut by 3 bases and J by 1 base, with 14 bases left in between. The CDR3 loop reads CASSMRLRSGTDTQYF. CDR3 DNA: TGTGCCAGTAGTATGCGTTTGAGATCAGGCACAGATACGCAGTATTTT.

Points on this clone: Different DNA sequences within this sample yield the same CDR3. The genes are TRBV30 and TRBJ2-1, with 10 bases fitting TRBD2. The CDR3 is 14 residues long. From germline, CDR1 is GTSNPN and CDR2 SVGIG (reference sequence). J was trimmed by 8 bases and V by 5 bases; bases with no gene match: 9. The CDR3 reads CAWGSGGAGDEQFF. The DNA of the CDR3 is TGTGCCTGGGGGAGCGGGGGGGCTGGAGATGAGCAGTTCTTC.

This clone occurred a few times. This rearrangement joins TRBV9 to TRBJ2-7; possible D gene TRBD1, 6 bases. The V end lost 3 bases, the J end lost 7 bases, and 14 bases lay between the germline ends. The CDR3 has 13 residues. CDR1 and CDR2 from the germline V gene are SGDLS and YYNGEE. The CDR3 protein is CASSGKPTGEQYF. Here the CDR3 DNA reads TGTGCCAGCAGCGGAAAGCCTACAGGGGAGCAGTACTTC.

The chain is built from TRBV7-9 and TRBJ2-7; D is unclear. Trimming cost V 5 bases and J 2 bases, with 7 bases left between them. This CDR3 spans 12 amino acids. Germline V lookup: CDR1 SEHNR, CDR2 FQNEAQ (reference sequence). The CDR3 coding sequence is TGTGCCAGCAGCAGAAAGACCTACGAGCAGTACTTC. It yields the protein CASSRKTYEQYF.

This clone has just one count. The V and J genes are TRBV7-9 and TRBJ1-1; 7 positions match TRBD1. The length of the CDR3 is 14 residues. The V gene's germline CDR1 is SEHNR and CDR2 FQNEAQ (reference sequence). The J segment lost 8 bases and the V segment lost 2 bases, leaving 8 bases of the junction unmatched. The CDR3 region is CASSLLDRTSEAFF. CDR3 bases: TGTGCCAGCAGCTTACTGGACAGGACCTCCGAAGCTTTCTTT.

This clone showed up just a few times. V and J are TRBV11-1 and TRBJ2-7, with 8 positions matching TRBD1. The ends lost 7 bases at V and 3 bases at J; junction bases unmatched: 8. The germline CDR1 and CDR2 sequences are SGHAT and FQDESV (reference sequence). This CDR3 comprises 14 residues. Here the CDR3 reads CASTDGQGSYEQYF. Written as DNA, the CDR3 is TGTGCCAGCACCGACGGACAGGGAAGCTACGAGCAGTACTTC. Based on the CDR3 plus reference TRBV11-1 and TRBJ2-7, the full variable domain is EAEVAQSPRYKITEKSQAVAFWCDPISGHATLYWYRQILGQGPELLVQFQDESVVDDSQLPKDRFSAERLKGVDSTLKIQPAELGDSAMYLCASTDGQGSYEQYFGPGTRLTVT.

This clone came up a few times. The chain employs TRBV7-9 and TRBJ1-1; 8 bases agree with TRBD1. The CDR3 consists of 15 residues. V gave up 1 base and J gave up 0 bases; unmatched junction bases: 1. Germline assignment: CDR1 SEHNR and CDR2 FQNEAQ (reference sequence). The CDR3 reads CASSLGTGLNTEAFF. CDR3 DNA sequence: TGTGCCAGCAGCTTAGGGACAGGGTTGAACACTGAAGCTTTCTTT.